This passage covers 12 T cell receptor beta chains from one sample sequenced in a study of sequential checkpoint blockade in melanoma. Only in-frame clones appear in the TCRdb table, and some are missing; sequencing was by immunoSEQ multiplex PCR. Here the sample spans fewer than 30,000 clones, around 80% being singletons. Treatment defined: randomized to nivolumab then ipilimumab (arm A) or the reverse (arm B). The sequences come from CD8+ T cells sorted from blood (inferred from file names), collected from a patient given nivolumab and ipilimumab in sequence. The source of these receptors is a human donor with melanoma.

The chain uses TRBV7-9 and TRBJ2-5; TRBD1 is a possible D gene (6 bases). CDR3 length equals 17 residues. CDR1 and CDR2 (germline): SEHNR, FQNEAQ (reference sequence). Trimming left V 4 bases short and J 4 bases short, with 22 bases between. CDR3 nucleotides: TGTGCCAGCAGCTCCTCTTGGACAGCTTCTTTAGGAGAGACCCAGTACTTC. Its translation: CASSSSWTASLGETQYF.

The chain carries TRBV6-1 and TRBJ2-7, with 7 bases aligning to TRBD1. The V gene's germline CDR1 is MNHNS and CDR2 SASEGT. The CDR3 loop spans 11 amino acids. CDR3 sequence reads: CARGPPYEQYF. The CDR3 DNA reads TGTGCGAGGGGGCCCCCCTACGAGCAGTACTTC.

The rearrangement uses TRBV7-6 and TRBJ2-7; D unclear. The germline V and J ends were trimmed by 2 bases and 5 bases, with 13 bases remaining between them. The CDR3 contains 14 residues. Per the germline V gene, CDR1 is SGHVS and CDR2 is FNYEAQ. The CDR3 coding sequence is TGTGCCAGCAGCTTATACTCCGGCGGTCACGAGCAGTACTTC. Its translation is CASSLYSGGHEQYF.

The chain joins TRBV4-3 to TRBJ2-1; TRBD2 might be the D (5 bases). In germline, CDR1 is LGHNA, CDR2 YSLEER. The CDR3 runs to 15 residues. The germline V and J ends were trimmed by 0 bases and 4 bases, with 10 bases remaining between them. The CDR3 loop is CASSQEVSVYNEQFF. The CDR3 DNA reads TGCGCCAGCAGCCAAGAGGTTAGCGTTTACAATGAGCAGTTCTTC.

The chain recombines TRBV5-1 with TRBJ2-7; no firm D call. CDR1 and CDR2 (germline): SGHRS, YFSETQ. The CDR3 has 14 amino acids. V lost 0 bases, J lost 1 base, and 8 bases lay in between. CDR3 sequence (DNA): TGCGCCAGCAGCTTGGCAGCGCCATCCTACGAGCAGTACTTC. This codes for CASSLAAPSYEQYF.

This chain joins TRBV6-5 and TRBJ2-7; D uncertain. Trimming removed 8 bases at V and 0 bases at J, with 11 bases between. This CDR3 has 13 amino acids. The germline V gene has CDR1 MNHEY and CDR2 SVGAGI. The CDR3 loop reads CASRPTLSYEQYF. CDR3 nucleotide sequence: TGTGCCAGCCGGCCGACACTCTCCTACGAGCAGTACTTC.

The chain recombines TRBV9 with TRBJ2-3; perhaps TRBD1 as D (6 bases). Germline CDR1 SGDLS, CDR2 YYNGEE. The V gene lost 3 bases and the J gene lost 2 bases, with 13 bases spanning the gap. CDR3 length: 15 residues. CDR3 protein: CASSAGTIITDTQYF. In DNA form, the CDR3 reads TGTGCCAGCAGCGCCGGGACAATTATCACAGATACGCAGTATTTT.

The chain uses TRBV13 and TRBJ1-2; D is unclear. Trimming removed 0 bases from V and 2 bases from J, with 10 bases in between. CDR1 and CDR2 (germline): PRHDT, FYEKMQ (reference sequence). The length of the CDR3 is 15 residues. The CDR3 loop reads CASSLGNAANYGYTF. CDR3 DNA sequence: TGTGCCAGCAGCTTAGGAAACGCTGCGAACTATGGCTACACCTTC.

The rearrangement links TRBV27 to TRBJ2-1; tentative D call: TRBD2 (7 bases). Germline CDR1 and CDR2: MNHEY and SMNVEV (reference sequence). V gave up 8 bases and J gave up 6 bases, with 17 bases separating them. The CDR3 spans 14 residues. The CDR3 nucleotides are TGTGCCAGCGCCTCCGGGGGCGGGGGCAATGAGCAGTTCTTC. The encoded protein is CASASGGGGNEQFF.

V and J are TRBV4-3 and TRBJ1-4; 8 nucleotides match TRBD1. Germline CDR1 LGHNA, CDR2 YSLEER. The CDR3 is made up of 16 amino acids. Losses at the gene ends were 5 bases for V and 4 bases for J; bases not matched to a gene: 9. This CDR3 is CASSVRRTGINEKLFF. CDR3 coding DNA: TGCGCCAGCAGCGTGAGACGGACAGGGATTAATGAAAAACTGTTTTTT.

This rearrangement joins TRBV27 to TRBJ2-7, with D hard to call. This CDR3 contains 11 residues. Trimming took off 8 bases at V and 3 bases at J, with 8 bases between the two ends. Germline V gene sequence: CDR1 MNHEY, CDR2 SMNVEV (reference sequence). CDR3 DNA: TGTGCCAGCCGCGCAAACTACGAGCAGTACTTC. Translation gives CASRANYEQYF.

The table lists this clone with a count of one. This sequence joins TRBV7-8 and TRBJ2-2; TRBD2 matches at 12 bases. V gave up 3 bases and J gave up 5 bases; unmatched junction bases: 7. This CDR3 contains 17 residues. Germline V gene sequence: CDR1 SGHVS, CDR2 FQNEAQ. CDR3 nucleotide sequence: TGTGCCAGCAGCTTCCTAGCGGGAGGGCCGGGTACCGGGGAGCTGTTTTTT. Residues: CASSFLAGGPGTGELFF.